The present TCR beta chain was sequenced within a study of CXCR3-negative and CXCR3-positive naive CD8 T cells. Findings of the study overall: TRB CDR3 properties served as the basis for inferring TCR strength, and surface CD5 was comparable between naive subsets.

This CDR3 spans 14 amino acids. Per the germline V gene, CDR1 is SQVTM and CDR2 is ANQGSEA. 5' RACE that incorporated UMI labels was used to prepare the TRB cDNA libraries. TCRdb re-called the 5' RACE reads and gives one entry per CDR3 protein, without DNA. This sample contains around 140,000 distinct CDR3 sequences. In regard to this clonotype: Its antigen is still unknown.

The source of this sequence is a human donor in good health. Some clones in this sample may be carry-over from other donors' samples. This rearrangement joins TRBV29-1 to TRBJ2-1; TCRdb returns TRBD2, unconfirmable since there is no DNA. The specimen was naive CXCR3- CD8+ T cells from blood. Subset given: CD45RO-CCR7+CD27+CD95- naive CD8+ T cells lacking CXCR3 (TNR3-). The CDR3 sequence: CSVGGQREYNEQFF.